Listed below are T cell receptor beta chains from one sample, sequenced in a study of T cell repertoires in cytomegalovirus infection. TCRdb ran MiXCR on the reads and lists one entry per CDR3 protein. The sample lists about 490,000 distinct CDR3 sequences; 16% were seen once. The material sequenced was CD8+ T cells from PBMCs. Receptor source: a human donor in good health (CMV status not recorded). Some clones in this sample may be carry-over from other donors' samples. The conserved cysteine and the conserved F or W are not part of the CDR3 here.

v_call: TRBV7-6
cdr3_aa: ASSPWTGGNTEAF

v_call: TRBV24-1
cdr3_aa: ATSEVTSDEQY

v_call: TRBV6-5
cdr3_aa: ASSSLASFRDTQY

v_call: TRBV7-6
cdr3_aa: ASSLVELADYNEQF

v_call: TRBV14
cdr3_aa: ASSQDWQRGTSRY

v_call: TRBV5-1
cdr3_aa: ASSLFNEQF

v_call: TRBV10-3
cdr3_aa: AIRTWGSGANVLT

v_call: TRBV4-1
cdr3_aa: ASSHLGPLGNYGYT

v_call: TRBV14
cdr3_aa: ASSQDTGTYEQY

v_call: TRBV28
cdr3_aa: ASSATGGGYT

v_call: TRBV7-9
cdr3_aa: ASSQTGQGAYEQY

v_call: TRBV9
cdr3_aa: ASSVADPRGSGANVLT

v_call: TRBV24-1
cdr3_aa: ATSPDREHLYSNQPQH

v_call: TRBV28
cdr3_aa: ASSSPGVHNQPQH

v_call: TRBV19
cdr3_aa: ASSTRGMLYNEQF

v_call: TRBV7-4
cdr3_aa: ASSLAPGLAETNTGELF

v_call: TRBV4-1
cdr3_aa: ASSQGLGGERETQY

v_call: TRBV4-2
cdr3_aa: ASSQGTGGAYEQY

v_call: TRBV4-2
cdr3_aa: ARSQAAGLAAYNEQF

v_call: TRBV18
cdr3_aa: ASSPRGESLNTEAF